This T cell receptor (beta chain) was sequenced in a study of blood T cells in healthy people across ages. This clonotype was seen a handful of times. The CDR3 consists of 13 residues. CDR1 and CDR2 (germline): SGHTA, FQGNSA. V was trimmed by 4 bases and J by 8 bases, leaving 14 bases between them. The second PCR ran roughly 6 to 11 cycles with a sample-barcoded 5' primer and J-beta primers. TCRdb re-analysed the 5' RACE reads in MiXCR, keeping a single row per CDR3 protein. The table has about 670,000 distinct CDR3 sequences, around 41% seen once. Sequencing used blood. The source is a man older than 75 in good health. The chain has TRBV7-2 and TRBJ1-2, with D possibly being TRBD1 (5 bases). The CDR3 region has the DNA TGTGCCAGCAGCTCGACCCTGGGGGTAGGCTACACCTTC. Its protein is CASSSTLGVGYTF.